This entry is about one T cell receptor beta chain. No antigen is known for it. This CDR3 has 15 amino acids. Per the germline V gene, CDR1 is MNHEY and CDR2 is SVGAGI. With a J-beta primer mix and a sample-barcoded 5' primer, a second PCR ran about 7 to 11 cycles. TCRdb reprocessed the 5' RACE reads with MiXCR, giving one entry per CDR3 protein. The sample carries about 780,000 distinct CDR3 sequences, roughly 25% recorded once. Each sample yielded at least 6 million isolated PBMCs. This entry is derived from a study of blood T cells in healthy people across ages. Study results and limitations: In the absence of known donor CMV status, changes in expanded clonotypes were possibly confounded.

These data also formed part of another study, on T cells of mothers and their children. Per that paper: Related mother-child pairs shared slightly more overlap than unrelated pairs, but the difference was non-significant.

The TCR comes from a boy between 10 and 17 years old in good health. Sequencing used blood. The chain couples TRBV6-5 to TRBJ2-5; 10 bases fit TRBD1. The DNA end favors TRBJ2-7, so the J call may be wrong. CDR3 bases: TGTGCCAGCAGTTACTCGGGACAGGGGATTCGCGAGCAGTACTTC. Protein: CASSYSGQGIREQYF.